A selection of T cell receptor beta chains follows, all from one sample in a study of technical replicates of blood from a handful of donors. Here immunoSEQ multiplex PCR was the method, and the copy in TCRdb shows in-frame clones only, minus some. The sample has 90,000 to 100,000 clones, 95% seen once; the top ten hold approximately 0.22%. Sequenced sample: T cells isolated from PBMCs. These receptors all stem from a human donor in good health. CDR3s include the opening cysteine and the closing phenylalanine or tryptophan. A D gene is named only where the DNA matches it firmly. Part of the rows lack a size; the others show once, few, many or a class for expanded clones.

J: TRBJ2-1
D: TRBD2
V: TRBV10-1
size: once
CDR3: CASQPTSGSSLVGNEQFF

J: TRBJ1-2
D: TRBD1
V: TRBV10-3
size: once
CDR3: CAISAADRVYYGYTF

J: TRBJ2-5
D: .
V: TRBV6-1
size: .
CDR3: CASSPEGGAAQYF

J: TRBJ2-1
D: TRBD2
V: TRBV6-1
size: .
CDR3: CASSASGGIYNEQFF

J: TRBJ2-7
D: TRBD2
V: TRBV19
size: .
CDR3: CASSKGLAGVYEQYF

J: TRBJ2-3
D: .
V: TRBV9
size: .
CDR3: CASKKGDTDTQYF

J: TRBJ1-1
D: TRBD1
V: TRBV6-1
size: once
CDR3: CASSENRDREAFF

J: TRBJ2-3
D: .
V: TRBV18
size: .
CDR3: CASSPLEGDTQYF

J: TRBJ2-2
D: .
V: TRBV5-1
size: .
CDR3: CASSSLDGMAIGELFF

J: TRBJ2-3
D: TRBD2
V: TRBV4-2
size: .
CDR3: CASSQDLGGSGRDTQYF

J: TRBJ1-2
D: .
V: TRBV5-5
size: .
CDR3: CASSPSFELRFSYGYTF

J: TRBJ1-2
D: .
V: TRBV6-1
size: once
CDR3: CASSDTEVRGYTF

J: TRBJ1-5
D: .
V: TRBV4-1
size: .
CDR3: CASSQDGTSNQPQHF

J: TRBJ2-7
D: .
V: TRBV5-6
size: .
CDR3: CASSLRGLAGYEQYF

J: TRBJ2-5
D: .
V: TRBV29-1
size: once
CDR3: CSVGLSAGETQYF

J: TRBJ2-7
D: .
V: TRBV5-1
size: .
CDR3: CASSLEQTYEQYF

J: TRBJ2-1
D: .
V: TRBV7-9
size: .
CDR3: CASSPGYSYNEQFF

J: TRBJ1-4
D: TRBD1
V: TRBV6-5
size: .
CDR3: CASRTGTNEKLFF

J: TRBJ1-2
D: .
V: TRBV2
size: once
CDR3: CASGRSGGQPWGYGYTF

J: TRBJ2-1
D: TRBD2
V: TRBV29-1
size: once
CDR3: CSVAGGPPYNEQFF

J: TRBJ2-2
D: TRBD2
V: TRBV27
size: .
CDR3: CASSLVAAGGSGELFF

J: TRBJ1-2
D: .
V: TRBV5-8
size: once
CDR3: CASSLGGIAYGYTF

J: TRBJ1-1
D: .
V: TRBV29-1
size: .
CDR3: CSVVKLEAFF

J: TRBJ2-1
D: TRBD2
V: TRBV5-1
size: .
CDR3: CATGLVLSNEQFF

J: TRBJ2-3
D: TRBD2
V: TRBV10-3
size: once
CDR3: CATGLAGTDTQYF

J: TRBJ2-6
D: TRBD1
V: TRBV6-5
size: .
CDR3: CASRLGQAGANVLTF

J: TRBJ2-3
D: .
V: TRBV5-8
size: .
CDR3: CASSPPAGLTDTQYF

J: TRBJ2-1
D: .
V: TRBV6-5
size: .
CDR3: CASSYSGSGYNEQFF

J: TRBJ2-7
D: .
V: TRBV14
size: .
CDR3: CASSQVSWRSSYEQYF

J: TRBJ2-5
D: TRBD2
V: TRBV5-1
size: .
CDR3: CASSLAGLQETQYF

J: TRBJ2-3
D: .
V: TRBV7-3
size: .
CDR3: CASSGGTDTQYF

J: TRBJ2-3
D: .
V: TRBV30
size: .
CDR3: CAWSVRWSGTDTQYF

J: TRBJ2-5
D: .
V: TRBV6-5
size: .
CDR3: CASSYSISGNQETQYF

J: TRBJ1-1
D: .
V: TRBV28
size: .
CDR3: CASSLELDKVEAFF

J: TRBJ2-2
D: .
V: TRBV4-1
size: .
CDR3: CASSHEGGAEGTGELFF

J: TRBJ1-1
D: .
V: TRBV19
size: .
CDR3: CASKTVNTEAFF

J: TRBJ1-2
D: .
V: TRBV6-1
size: .
CDR3: CASSEWGRVDYGYTF

J: TRBJ2-3
D: .
V: TRBV5-1
size: .
CDR3: CASSSTHLLTDTQYF

J: TRBJ2-6
D: TRBD1
V: TRBV29-1
size: .
CDR3: CSAGQGFSGANVLTF

J: TRBJ2-7
D: .
V: TRBV28
size: .
CDR3: CASGGRHSYEQYF

J: TRBJ1-6
D: .
V: TRBV7-8
size: .
CDR3: CASSFSGTQFPYNSPLHF